Listed here are 18 T cell receptor beta chains from one sample, sequenced in a study of shared clonotypes between healthy human individuals. Assay used: immunoSEQ multiplex PCR; TCRdb lists only in-frame clones, some missing. Found here are over 2 million clones, 95% of them singletons; the top ten hold more than 0.1%. Sequencing used naive CD4+ T cells sorted from blood. Regarding subset: CD45RA+ positively selected. The receptors come from a man in his late teens or twenties in good health.

This clone was seen once. Other DNA variants within this sample encode the same CDR3. The chain couples TRBV5-1 to TRBJ2-3; TRBD2 might be the D (6 bases). CDR3 length: 13 residues. The V and J ends lost 1 base and 3 bases respectively, with 6 bases between them. CDR1 SGHRS and CDR2 YFSETQ come from the germline V gene. Written as DNA, the CDR3 is TGCGCCAGCAGCTTGCGGGGGACAGATACGCAGTATTTT. This translates into CASSLRGTDTQYF.

The chain recombines TRBV9 with TRBJ1-2; tentative D call: TRBD1 (6 bases). Deletions cut 3 bases from V and 5 bases from J, with 11 bases between. The CDR3 contains 13 residues. Germline CDR1 reads SGDLS; CDR2 reads YYNGEE. The CDR3 DNA is TGTGCCAGCAGCGCAGGGGCGGGATATGGCTACACCTTC. As protein: CASSAGAGYGYTF.

This chain joins TRBV21-1 and TRBJ2-3. TRBV21-1 corresponds to a pseudogene. The CDR3 totals 17 residues. The CDR3 DNA sequence: TGTGCCAGCAGCGCACTATGCATAGGGCGTTACCCAGATACGCAGTATTTT. As protein: CASSALCIGRYPDTQYF.

V usage is TRBV7-9 and J usage is TRBJ2-1; 12 positions match TRBD2. The trim removed 5 bases at V and 8 bases at J, leaving 7 bases unmatched. The germline V gene encodes CDR1 SEHNR and CDR2 FQNEAQ (reference sequence). The CDR3 runs to 15 residues. The CDR3 nucleotides are TGTGCCAGCAGCAAGGGGACTAGCGGGTCCCATGAGCAGTTCTTC. Translated, it gives CASSKGTSGSHEQFF.

This chain uses TRBV28 with TRBJ1-5; D is perhaps TRBD1 (6 bases). The germline CDR1 and CDR2 sequences are MDHEN and SYDVKM. The CDR3 extends over 16 amino acids. Trimming pared 3 bases from V and 0 bases from J, leaving 12 bases between. CDR3 nucleotide sequence: TGTGCCAGCAGTTTTATGGGGGGCCCTAGCAATCAGCCCCAGCATTTT. It encodes CASSFMGGPSNQPQHF. The full variable domain, its missing parts supplied by reference TRBV28 and TRBJ1-5, is DVKVTQSSRYLVKRTGEKVFLECVQDMDHENMFWYRQDPGLGLRLIYFSYDVKMKEKGDIPEGYSVSREKKERFSLILESASTNQTSMYLCASSFMGGPSNQPQHFGDGTRLSIL.

This clone is a singleton in its sample. The rearrangement links TRBV6-4 to TRBJ2-3, with D unresolved. Between the trimmed V and J ends, which lost 2 bases and 0 bases, there was a span of 9 bases. Germline V gene data show CDR1 as MRHNA and CDR2 as SNTAGT. The CDR3 length is 15 residues. CDR3 loop: CASSDGLQSTDTQYF. CDR3 sequence (DNA): TGTGCCAGCAGTGACGGCCTCCAAAGCACAGATACGCAGTATTTT.

The chain couples TRBV11-2 to TRBJ2-1, with D possibly being TRBD1 (5 bases). Deletions cut 2 bases from V and 8 bases from J, with 22 bases between. Germline V lookup: CDR1 SGHAT, CDR2 FQNNGV. This CDR3 is built from 17 residues. CDR3 loop: CASSLLGGIGAKDEQFF. CDR3 DNA sequence: TGTGCCAGCAGCTTACTCGGTGGAATTGGGGCCAAAGATGAGCAGTTCTTC.

J is TRBJ1-2 and V is TRBV29-1, with D possibly TRBD1 on 5 matching bases. The CDR3 length is 17 residues. V lost 3 bases, J lost 4 bases, and 24 bases lay in between. Germline assignment: CDR1 SQVTM and CDR2 ANQGSEA. CDR3 residues: CSVDPRLLGALSYGYTF. In nucleotides, the CDR3 is TGCAGCGTTGACCCCAGGCTTTTAGGGGCGCTTAGCTATGGCTACACCTTC. Variable domain in full (rest from reference TRBV29-1 and TRBJ1-2): SAVISQKPSRDICQRGTSLTIQCQVDSQVTMMFWYRQQPGQSLTLIATANQGSEATYESGFVIDKFPISRPNLTFSTLTVSNMSPEDSSIYLCSVDPRLLGALSYGYTFGSGTRLTVV.

The genes are TRBV9 and TRBJ2-2, with 12 nucleotides matching TRBD2. The CDR3 runs to 17 residues. V lost 3 bases and J lost 7; bases outside the gene matches: 10. CDR1 and CDR2 from the germline V gene are SGDLS and YYNGEE. The DNA of the CDR3 is TGTGCCAGCAGCGCTCATCCTAGCGGGGGGGCTGGCGGGGAGCTGTTTTTT. Its translation is CASSAHPSGGAGGELFF.

CDR3 sequence: CAWAGQAGYTF. The CDR3 nucleotides read TGTGCCTGGGCGGGACAAGCAGGGTACACCTTC. V is TRBV30 and J is TRBJ1-2, with a weak D call TRBD1 (6 bases). The CDR3 length is 11 residues. CDR1 GTSNPN and CDR2 SVGIG come from the germline V gene (reference sequence). The ends were cut back, 5 bases at V and 11 bases at J, with 15 bases in the middle.

This chain joins TRBV7-9 and TRBJ1-1, with D perhaps TRBD1 (6 bases). Germline lookup yields CDR1 SEHNR and CDR2 FQNEAQ (reference sequence). Trimming took off 2 bases at V and 6 bases at J, with 19 bases between the two ends. The CDR3 is 16 residues long. CDR3 in DNA: TGTGCCAGCAGCTTAAGGGGGGCCGACCTGGGCGCTGAAGCTTTCTTT. Translated: CASSLRGADLGAEAFF. Full variable domain (rest looked up from reference TRBV7-9 and TRBJ1-1): DTGVSQNPRHKITKRGQNVTFRCDPISEHNRLYWYRQTLGQGPEFLTYFQNEAQLEKSRLLSDRFSAERPKGSFSTLEIQRTEQGDSAMYLCASSLRGADLGAEAFFGQGTRLTVV.

This clone has just one count. Within the sample, other DNA sequences also encode this same CDR3. This chain uses TRBV28 with TRBJ1-5; tentative D call: TRBD1 (6 bases). This CDR3 is 14 amino acids long. Trimming removed 6 bases from V and 1 base from J, with 10 bases in between. CDR1 and CDR2 from the germline V gene are MDHEN and SYDVKM. The CDR3 loop reads CASSGGGSNQPQHF. CDR3 DNA: TGTGCCAGCAGCGGGGGCGGGAGCAATCAGCCCCAGCATTTT.

This clone was observed a single time. The CDR3: CASSRGKRTDTQYF. Written as DNA, the CDR3 is TGTGCCAGCAGCCGGGGGAAGCGCACAGATACGCAGTATTTT. V usage is TRBV7-3 and J usage is TRBJ2-3, with a tentative D call TRBD2 (6 bases). Trimming left V 5 bases short and J 1 base short, with 10 bases between. CDR1 SGHTA and CDR2 FQGTGA come from the germline V gene. The CDR3 is 14 residues long.

The rearrangement uses TRBV27 and TRBJ1-6; unclear D gene. V dropped 2 bases and J dropped 2 bases, with 10 bases sitting between them. Looked up from germline, CDR1 is MNHEY and CDR2 is SMNVEV (reference sequence). The CDR3 extends over 16 amino acids. CDR3 loop: CASSLVPATYNSPLHF. CDR3 bases: TGTGCCAGCAGTTTAGTTCCGGCCACCTATAATTCACCCCTCCACTTT.

The gene calls are TRBV6-1 and TRBJ2-5, with D uncertain. The CDR3 covers 11 residues. Germline CDR1 reads MNHNS; CDR2 reads SASEGT. V lost 5 bases and J lost 5, with 6 bases in between. In DNA, the CDR3 is TGTGCCAGCAGTAGCGAGGAGACCCAGTACTTC. Its translation is CASSSEETQYF.

CDR3 protein: CASSLFGTSGSDYEQYF. The CDR3 coding sequence is TGCGCCAGCAGCTTGTTTGGGACTAGCGGGTCCGACTACGAGCAGTACTTC. The chain employs TRBV5-1 and TRBJ2-7, with 12 bases that match TRBD2. V gave up 1 base and J gave up 3 bases; unmatched junction bases: 8. The CDR3 is 17 residues long. Germline-derived CDR1 and CDR2 are SGHRS and YFSETQ.

V gene TRBV7-9 combines with J gene TRBJ1-1; D gene unclear. Germline lookup yields CDR1 SEHNR and CDR2 FQNEAQ (reference sequence). Deletions cut 1 base from V and 4 bases from J, with 13 bases between. This CDR3 spans 15 amino acids. The CDR3 DNA is TGTGCCAGCAGCTTAGGGGAGGGTTGGGTCACTGAAGCTTTCTTT. Its translation is CASSLGEGWVTEAFF.

For the CDR3, the DNA is TGTGCCAGCAGCGTGGGTTTCTCCTACGAGCAGTACTTC. This gives the protein CASSVGFSYEQYF. The rearrangement joins TRBV7-3 to TRBJ2-7, with no clear D. Trimming took off 5 bases at V and 0 bases at J, with 8 bases between the two ends. The CDR3 is 13 residues long. Germline CDR1 and CDR2: SGHTA and FQGTGA. Full variable domain (outside the CDR3, taken from reference TRBV7-3 and TRBJ2-7): GAGVSQTPSNKVTEKGKYVELRCDPISGHTALYWYRQSLGQGPEFLIYFQGTGAADDSGLPNDRFFAVRPEGSVSTLKIQRTERGDSAVYLCASSVGFSYEQYFGPGTRLTVT.